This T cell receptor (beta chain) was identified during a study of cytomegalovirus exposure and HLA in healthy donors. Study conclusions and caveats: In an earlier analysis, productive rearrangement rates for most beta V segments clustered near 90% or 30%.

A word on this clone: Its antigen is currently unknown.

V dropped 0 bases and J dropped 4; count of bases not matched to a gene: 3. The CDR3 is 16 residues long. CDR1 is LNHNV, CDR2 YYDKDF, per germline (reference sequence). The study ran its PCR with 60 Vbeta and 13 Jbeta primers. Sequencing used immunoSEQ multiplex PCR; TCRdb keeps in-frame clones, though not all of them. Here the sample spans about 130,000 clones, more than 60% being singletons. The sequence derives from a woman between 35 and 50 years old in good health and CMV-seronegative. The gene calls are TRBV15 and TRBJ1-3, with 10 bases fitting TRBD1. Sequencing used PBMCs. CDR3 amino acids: CATSRDGGQGGNTIYF. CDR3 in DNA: TGTGCCACCAGCAGAGATGGGGGACAGGGGGGAAACACCATATATTTT.